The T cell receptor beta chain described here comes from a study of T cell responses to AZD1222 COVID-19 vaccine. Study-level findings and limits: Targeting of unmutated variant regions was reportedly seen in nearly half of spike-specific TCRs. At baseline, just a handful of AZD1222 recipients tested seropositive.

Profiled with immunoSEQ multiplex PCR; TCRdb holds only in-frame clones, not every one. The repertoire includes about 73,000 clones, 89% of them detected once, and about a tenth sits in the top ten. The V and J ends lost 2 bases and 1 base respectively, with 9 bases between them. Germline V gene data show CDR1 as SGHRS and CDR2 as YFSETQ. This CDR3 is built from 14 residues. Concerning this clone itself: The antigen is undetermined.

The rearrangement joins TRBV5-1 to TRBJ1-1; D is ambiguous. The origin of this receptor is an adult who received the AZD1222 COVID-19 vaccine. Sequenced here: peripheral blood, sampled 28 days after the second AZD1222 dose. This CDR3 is CASSLEWGNTEAFF. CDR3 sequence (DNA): TGCGCCAGCAGCTTAGAATGGGGGAACACTGAAGCTTTCTTT.